This T cell receptor (beta chain) was retrieved from a study of blood T cells in healthy people across ages. The study's findings and limits: Long-lived donors exceeded aged donors in naive CD4+ cells and diversity.

CDR1 and CDR2 (germline): DFQATT, SNEGSKA (reference sequence). The V gene lost 6 bases and the J gene lost 2 bases, with 19 bases spanning the gap. This CDR3 is built from 16 residues. A J-beta primer mix and a sample-barcoded 5' primer were used in a second PCR of roughly 7 to 12 cycles. TCRdb reanalysed the 5' RACE reads using MiXCR and keeps one entry per CDR3 protein. The table records roughly 1.4 million distinct CDR3 sequences, approximately 60% of them present only once. This clonotype has just one count. Its antigen is unidentified. Peripheral blood from each donor was collected in a volume of approximately 9.5 milliliters.

The J gene is TRBJ2-2, the V gene TRBV20-1; D might be TRBD1 or TRBD2, each matching 5 bases. Sequenced sample: blood. This sequence originates from a young man in good health. The CDR3 loop reads CSAHTIGTANTGELFF. The CDR3 DNA reads as TGCAGTGCCCACACAATCGGGACGGCTAACACCGGGGAGCTGTTTTTT.